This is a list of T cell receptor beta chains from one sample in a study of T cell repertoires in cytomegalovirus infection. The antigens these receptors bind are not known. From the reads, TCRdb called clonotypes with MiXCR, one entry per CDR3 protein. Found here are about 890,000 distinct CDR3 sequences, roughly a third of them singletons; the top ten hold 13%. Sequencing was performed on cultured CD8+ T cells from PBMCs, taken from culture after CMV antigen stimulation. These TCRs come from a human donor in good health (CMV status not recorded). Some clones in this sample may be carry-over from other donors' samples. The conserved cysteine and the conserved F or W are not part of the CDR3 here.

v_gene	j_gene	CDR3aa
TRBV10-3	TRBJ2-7	AISESRTPFAYEQY
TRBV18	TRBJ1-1	ASSPVPYVNTEAF
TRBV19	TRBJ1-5	ASSVWEPRSVQPQH
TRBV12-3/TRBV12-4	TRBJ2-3	ASSLRGIGTDTQY
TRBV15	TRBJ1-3	ATSRDLGQGNTIY
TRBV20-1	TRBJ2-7	SARRRGADHEQY
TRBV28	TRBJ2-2	ASSTTVLSGGTNTGELF
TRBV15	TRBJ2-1	ATSRETAYNEQF
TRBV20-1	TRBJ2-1	SASIPGSYNEQF
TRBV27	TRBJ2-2	ASKYGTSDTGELF
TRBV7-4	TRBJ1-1	ASGLGVVGGYDGTEAF
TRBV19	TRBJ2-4	ASKQAGIKNIQY
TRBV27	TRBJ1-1	ASSLALSGVKNTEAF
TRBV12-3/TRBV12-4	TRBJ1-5	ASSFMIPVTGVSSNQPQH
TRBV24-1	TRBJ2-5	ATSDLTSGGVGTQY
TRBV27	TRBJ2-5	ASSPRARTLSVVGETQY
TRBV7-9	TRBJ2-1	ASNVGYNEQF
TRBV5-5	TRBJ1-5	ASNLWDTNESNQPQH
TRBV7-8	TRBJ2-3	ASSYKPAETDTQY
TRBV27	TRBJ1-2	ASSSYGDYINGYT
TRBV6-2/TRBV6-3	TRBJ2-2	ASKPGLLTGELF
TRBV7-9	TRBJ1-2	ASSSSQNLIIANYGYT
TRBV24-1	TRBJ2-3	ATSDNHKSTDTQY
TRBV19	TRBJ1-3	ASRTGEGNTIY
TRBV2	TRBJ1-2	ARGISAGYGYT
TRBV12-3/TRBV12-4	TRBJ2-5	ASSPLSEQETQY
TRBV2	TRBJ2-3	ASRARGGDTQY
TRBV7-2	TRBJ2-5	ACLESGAKTQY
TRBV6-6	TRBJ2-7	ASSYGRGGTEQY
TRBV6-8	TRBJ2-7	VSSAGTGSYEQY
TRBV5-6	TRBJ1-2	ASSFGYPQDGYT
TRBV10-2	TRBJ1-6	ASKVLDSNSPLH
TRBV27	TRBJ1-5	ATSTGISNQPQH
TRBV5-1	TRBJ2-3	ASSFLAGAEDTQY
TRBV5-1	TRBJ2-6	ASSRLAGSGANVLT
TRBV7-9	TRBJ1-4	ASSSVQGANEKLF
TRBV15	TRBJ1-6	ATSRDQLGASYNSPLH
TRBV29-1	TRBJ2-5	SVEDGETQNPQETQY